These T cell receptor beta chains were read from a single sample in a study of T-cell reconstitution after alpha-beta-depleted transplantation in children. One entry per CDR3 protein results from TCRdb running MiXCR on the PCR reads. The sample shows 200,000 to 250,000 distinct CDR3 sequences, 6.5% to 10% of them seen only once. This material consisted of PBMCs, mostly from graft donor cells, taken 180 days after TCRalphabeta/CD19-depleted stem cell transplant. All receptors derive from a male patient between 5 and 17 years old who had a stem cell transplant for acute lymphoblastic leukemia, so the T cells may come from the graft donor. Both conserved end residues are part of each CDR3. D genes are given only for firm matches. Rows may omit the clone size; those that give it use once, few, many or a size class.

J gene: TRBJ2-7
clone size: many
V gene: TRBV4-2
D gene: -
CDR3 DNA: TGTGCCAGCAGCCAAGGGGAGGCCGGCTACGAGCAGTACTTC
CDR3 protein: CASSQGEAGYEQYF

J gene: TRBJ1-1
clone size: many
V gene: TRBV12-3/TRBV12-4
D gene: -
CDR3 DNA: TGTGCCAGCAGTTTGTCTTGGGGTGTGAACACTGAAGCTTTCTTT
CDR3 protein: CASSLSWGVNTEAFF

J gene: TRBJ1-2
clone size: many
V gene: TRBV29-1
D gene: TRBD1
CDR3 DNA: TGCAGCGTTGGTGGGGTAACAGGGGATGGTGGCTACACCTTC
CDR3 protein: CSVGGVTGDGGYTF

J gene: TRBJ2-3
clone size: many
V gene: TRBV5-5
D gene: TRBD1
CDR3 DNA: TGTGCCAGCAGCTCGTCTGACAGGGGGCGCACAGATACGCAGTATTTT
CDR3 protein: CASSSSDRGRTDTQYF

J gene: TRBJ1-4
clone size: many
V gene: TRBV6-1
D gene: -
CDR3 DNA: TGTGCCAGCAGTCCCCCGGGGCGTAATGAAAAACTGTTTTTT
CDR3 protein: CASSPPGRNEKLFF

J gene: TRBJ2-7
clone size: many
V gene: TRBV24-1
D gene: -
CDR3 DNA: TGTGCCACCAGTGATTCCCTACTTCATGAACCGTACTTC
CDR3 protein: CATSDSLLHEPYF

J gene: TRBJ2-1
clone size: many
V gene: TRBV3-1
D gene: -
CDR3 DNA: TGTGCCAGCAGCCAAGCCCGCCGGGACTCCAACAATGAGCAGTTCTTC
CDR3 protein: CASSQARRDSNNEQFF

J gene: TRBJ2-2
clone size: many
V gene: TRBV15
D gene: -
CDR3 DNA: TGTGCCACCAGCAGAGATCCTGCGGTTTGGGGTTTTGGCGGGGAGCTGTTTTTT
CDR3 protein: CATSRDPAVWGFGGELFF

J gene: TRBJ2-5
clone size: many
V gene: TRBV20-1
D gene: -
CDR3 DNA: TGCAGTGCTAGAGATCTGCGGGCAGGGCCCTACCAAGAGACCCAGTACTTC
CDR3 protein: CSARDLRAGPYQETQYF

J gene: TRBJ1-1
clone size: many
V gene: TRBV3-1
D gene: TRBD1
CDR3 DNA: TGTGCCAGCAGCCAAGGGACAGGGGGCGCGATGAACACTGAAGCTTTCTTT
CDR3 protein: CASSQGTGGAMNTEAFF

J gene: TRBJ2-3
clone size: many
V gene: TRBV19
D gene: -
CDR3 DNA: TGTGCCAGTAGTATTGCGGCGGGGGCGCGGGATACGCAGTATTTT
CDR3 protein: CASSIAAGARDTQYF

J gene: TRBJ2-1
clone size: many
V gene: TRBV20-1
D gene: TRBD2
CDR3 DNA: TGCAGTGCTAGCCCCGTAGCGGGGCGATACAATGAGCAGTTCTTC
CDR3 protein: CSASPVAGRYNEQFF

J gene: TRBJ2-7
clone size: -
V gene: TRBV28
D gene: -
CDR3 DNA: TGTGCCAGCAGTTCCCCCCCCCGGGGCGAGCAGTACTTC
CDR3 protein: CASSSPPRGEQYF

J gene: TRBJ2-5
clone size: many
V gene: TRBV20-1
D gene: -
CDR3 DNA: TGCAGTGCCCCACTCCCGGGGCAAGAGACCCAGTACTTC
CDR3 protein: CSAPLPGQETQYF

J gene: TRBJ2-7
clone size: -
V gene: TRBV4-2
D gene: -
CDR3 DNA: TGTGCCAGCAGCCAAGAAATACGGGGGTTCACCTACGAGCAGTACTTC
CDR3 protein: CASSQEIRGFTYEQYF

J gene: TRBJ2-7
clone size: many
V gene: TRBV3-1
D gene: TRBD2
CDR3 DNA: TGTGCCAGCAGCCCTTCTAGCGGGAGGACCTACGAGCAGTACTTC
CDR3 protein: CASSPSSGRTYEQYF